Shown below are 7 T cell receptor beta chains from a single sample sequenced in a study of glioma-infiltrating T cells. Using RNA template, CDR3s of TCR alpha and beta were amplified with iRepertoire arm-PCR. TCRdb reprocessed the multiplex PCR reads via MiXCR and lists one record per CDR3 protein. The data show 400,000 or so distinct CDR3 sequences, around 38% seen once. Sequencing used glioma tissue, nonneoplastic brain tissue, or PBMCs (not recorded which). The source of these receptors is a human donor with low-grade glioma or glioblastoma, undergoing nonglioma brain surgery, or in good health (not recorded which).

The rearrangement uses TRBV12-3 or TRBV12-4 and TRBJ2-1; 8 bases match TRBD1. Unmatched junction bases numbered 4, after V lost 3 bases and J lost 6 bases. The CDR3 spans 14 residues. The CDR3, as DNA: TGTGCCAGCAGTTTTAACACAGGGGGCAATGAGCAGTTCTTC. This translates into CASSFNTGGNEQFF.

Comment on this clonotype: One end of the junction varies from germline; a read error may be responsible. This chain uses TRBV11-1 with TRBJ2-1, with D possibly being TRBD2 (5 bases). Germline assignment: CDR1 SGHAT and CDR2 FQDESV (reference sequence). The CDR3 is 14 amino acids. CDR3 sequence: CASSLGLANNEQSF. In nucleotides, the CDR3 is TGTGCCAGCAGCTTAGGGCTAGCTAACAATGAGCAGTCCTTC.

There are a few counts of this clonotype. The chain couples TRBV20-1 to TRBJ2-1, with D tentatively TRBD2 (6 bases). The CDR3 consists of 15 residues. Germline loops: CDR1 DFQATT, CDR2 SNEGSKA (reference sequence). V lost 0 bases and J lost 2, with 11 bases in between. The CDR3 spells CSARDFGGAYNEQFF. CDR3 DNA: TGCAGTGCTAGAGATTTCGGGGGTGCCTACAATGAGCAGTTCTTC.

This clonotype came up a few times. The V gene is TRBV6-5, the J gene TRBJ1-3; TRBD1 might be the D (6 bases). CDR1 is MNHEY and CDR2 is SVGAGI in the germline V gene. V was clipped by 2 bases and J by 3 bases, with 8 bases between them. This CDR3 region has 14 residues. The CDR3 spells CASSYGGGGNTIYF. DNA of the CDR3: TGTGCCAGCAGTTACGGGGGCGGTGGAAACACCATATATTTT.

A remark on this clonotype: This may come from a read error, since a much larger clone is one base off. The genes are TRBV7-2 and TRBJ1-5; D is uncertain. Germline lookup yields CDR1 SGHTA and CDR2 FQGNSA. There are 14 residues in the CDR3. In DNA form, the CDR3 reads TGTGCCAGAAGCTTATTTAGGAGCAATCAGCCCCAGCATTTT. Its protein is CARSLFRSNQPQHF. Combining the CDR3 with reference TRBV7-2 and TRBJ1-5 gives the whole variable domain GAGVSQSPSNKVTEKGKDVELRCDPISGHTALYWYRQSLGQGLEFLIYFQGNSAPDKSGLPSDRFSAERTGGSVSTLTIQRTQQEDSAVYLCARSLFRSNQPQHFGDGTRLSIL.

This clonotype was seen a handful of times. V and J are TRBV20-1 and TRBJ1-4, with 9 bases lining up with TRBD1. CDR3 length: 14 amino acids. The V gene end was trimmed by 0 bases and the J gene end by 6 bases; junction bases not matched to a gene: 2. The V gene's germline CDR1 is DFQATT and CDR2 SNEGSKA (reference sequence). The CDR3 bases are TGCAGTGCTAGAGACGGGACAGGGTATGAAAAACTGTTTTTT. Protein: CSARDGTGYEKLFF.

Details on this clonotype: Germline is not matched at one junction end, which may reflect a read error. The chain combines TRBV27 with TRBJ2-1; D is possibly TRBD1 or TRBD2 (5 bases each). There are 14 residues in the CDR3. Germline-derived CDR1 and CDR2 are MNHEY and SMNVEV (reference sequence). The CDR3 coding sequence is TGTGCCAGCAGTTTCCGGGAAGGGGTTGGCGAGCAGCTCTTC. Translated: CASSFREGVGEQLF.